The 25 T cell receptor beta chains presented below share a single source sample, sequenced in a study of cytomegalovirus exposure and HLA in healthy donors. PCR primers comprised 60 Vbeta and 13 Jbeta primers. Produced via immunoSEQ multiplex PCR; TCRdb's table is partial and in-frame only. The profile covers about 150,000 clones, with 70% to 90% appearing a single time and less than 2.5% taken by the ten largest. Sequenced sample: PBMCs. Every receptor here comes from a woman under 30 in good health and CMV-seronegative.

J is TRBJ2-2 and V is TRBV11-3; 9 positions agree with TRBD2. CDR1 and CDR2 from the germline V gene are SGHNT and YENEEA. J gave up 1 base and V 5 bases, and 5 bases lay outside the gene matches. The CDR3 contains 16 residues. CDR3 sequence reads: CASSPLSGGNTGELFF. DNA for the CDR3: TGTGCCAGCAGCCCCCTTAGCGGGGGGAACACCGGGGAGCTGTTTTTT.

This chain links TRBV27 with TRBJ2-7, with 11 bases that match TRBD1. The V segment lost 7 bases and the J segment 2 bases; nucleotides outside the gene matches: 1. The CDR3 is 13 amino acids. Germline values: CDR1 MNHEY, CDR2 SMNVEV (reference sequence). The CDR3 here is CASKGQGAYEQYF. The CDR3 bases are TGTGCCAGCAAGGGACAGGGGGCCTACGAGCAGTACTTC.

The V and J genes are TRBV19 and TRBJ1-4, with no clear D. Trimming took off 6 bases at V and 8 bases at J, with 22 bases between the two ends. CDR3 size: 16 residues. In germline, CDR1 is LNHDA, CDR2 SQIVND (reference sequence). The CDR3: CASSTTLGKREEKLFF. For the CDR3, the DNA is TGTGCCAGTAGCACCACGTTGGGCAAACGAGAGGAAAAACTGTTTTTT.

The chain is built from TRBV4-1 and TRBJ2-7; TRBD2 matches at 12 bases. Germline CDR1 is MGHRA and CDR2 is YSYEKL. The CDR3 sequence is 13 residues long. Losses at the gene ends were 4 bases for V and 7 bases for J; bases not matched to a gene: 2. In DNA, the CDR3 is TGCGCCAGCAGCCCCGGACTAGCGGGGGAGCAGTACTTC. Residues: CASSPGLAGEQYF.

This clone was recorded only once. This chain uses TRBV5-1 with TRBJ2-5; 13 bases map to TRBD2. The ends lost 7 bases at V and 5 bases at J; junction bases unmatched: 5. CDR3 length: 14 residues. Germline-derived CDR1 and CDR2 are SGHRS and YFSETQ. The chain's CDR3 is CASGLAGAGETQYF. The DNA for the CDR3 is TGCGCCAGCGGACTAGCGGGAGCGGGGGAGACCCAGTACTTC.

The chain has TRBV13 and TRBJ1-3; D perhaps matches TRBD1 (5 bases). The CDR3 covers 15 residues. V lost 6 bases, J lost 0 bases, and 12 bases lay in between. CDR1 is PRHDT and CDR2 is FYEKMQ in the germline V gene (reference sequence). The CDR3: CASRATGYSGNTIYF. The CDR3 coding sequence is TGTGCCAGCAGAGCAACAGGATACTCTGGAAACACCATATATTTT.

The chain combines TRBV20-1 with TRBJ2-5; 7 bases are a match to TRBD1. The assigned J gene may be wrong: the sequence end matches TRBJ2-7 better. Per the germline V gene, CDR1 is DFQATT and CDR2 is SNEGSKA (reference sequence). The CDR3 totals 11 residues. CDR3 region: CSARTGSEQYF. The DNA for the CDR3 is TGCAGTGCTAGGACAGGGTCCGAGCAGTACTTC.

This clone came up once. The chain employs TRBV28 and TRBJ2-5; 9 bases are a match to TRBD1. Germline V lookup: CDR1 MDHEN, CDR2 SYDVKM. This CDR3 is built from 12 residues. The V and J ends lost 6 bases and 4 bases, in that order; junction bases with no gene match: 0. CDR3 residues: CASRTGGETQYF. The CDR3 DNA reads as TGTGCCAGCAGGACAGGGGGAGAGACCCAGTACTTC.

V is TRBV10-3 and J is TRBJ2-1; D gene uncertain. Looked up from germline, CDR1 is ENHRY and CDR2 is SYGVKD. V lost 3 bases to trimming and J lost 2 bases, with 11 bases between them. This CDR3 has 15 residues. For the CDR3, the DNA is TGTGCCATCAGTGAAGCCCGCCCTCCCTACAATGAGCAGTTCTTC. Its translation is CAISEARPPYNEQFF.

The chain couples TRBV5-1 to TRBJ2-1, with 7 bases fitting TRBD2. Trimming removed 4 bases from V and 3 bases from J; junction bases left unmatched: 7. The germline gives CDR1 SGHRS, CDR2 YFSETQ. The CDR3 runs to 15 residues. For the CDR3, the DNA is TGCGCCAGCAGCCTGGGGATAGCGGGCTACAATGAGCAGTTCTTC. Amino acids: CASSLGIAGYNEQFF.

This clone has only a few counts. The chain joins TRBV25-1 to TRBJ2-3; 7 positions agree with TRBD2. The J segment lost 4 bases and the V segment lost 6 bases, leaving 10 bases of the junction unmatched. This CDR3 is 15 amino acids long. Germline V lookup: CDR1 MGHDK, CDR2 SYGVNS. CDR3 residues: CASRPGGGWADTQYF. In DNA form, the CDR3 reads TGTGCCAGCAGACCGGGAGGTGGGTGGGCAGATACGCAGTATTTT. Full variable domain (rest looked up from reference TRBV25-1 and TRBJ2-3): EADIYQTPRYLVIGTGKKITLECSQTMGHDKMYWYQQDPGMELHLIHYSYGVNSTEKGDLSSESTVSRIRTEHFPLTLESARPSHTSQYLCASRPGGGWADTQYFGPGTRLTVL.

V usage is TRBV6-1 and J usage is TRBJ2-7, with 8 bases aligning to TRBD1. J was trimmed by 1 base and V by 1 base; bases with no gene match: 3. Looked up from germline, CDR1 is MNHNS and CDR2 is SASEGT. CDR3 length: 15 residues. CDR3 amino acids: CASSEVGQASYEQYF. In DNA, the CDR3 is TGTGCCAGCAGTGAAGTGGGACAGGCTTCCTACGAGCAGTACTTC.

CDR3 region: CASSTLAGGQNEQFF. CDR3 DNA sequence: TGTGCCAGCAGCACTTTAGCGGGGGGGCAGAATGAGCAGTTCTTC. J is TRBJ2-1 and V is TRBV5-5, with TRBD2 matching 11 bases. Per the germline V gene, CDR1 is SGHKS and CDR2 is YYEKEE (reference sequence). Trimming at V came to 4 bases and at J to 7 bases, leaving 7 bases not matched to a gene. CDR3 size: 15 residues.

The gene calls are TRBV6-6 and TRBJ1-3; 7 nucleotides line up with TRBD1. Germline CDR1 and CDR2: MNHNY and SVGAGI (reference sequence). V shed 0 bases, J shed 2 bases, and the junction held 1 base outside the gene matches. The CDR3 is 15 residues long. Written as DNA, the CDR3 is TGTGCCAGCAGTTACTCCGGGACAGCTGGAAACACCATATATTTT. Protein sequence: CASSYSGTAGNTIYF.

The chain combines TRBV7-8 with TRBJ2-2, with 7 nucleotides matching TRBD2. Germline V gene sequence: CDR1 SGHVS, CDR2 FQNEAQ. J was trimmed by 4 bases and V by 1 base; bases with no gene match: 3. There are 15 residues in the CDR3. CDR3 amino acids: CASSLVTGGTGELFF. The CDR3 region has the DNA TGTGCCAGCAGCTTAGTAACGGGGGGCACCGGGGAGCTGTTTTTT.

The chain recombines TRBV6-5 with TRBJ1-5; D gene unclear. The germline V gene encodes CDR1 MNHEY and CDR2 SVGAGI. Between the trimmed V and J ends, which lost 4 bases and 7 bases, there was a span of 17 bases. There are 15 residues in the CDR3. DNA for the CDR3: TGTGCCAGCAGTTCCCGGAACGGGGAGGGACAGCCCCAGCATTTT. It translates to CASSSRNGEGQPQHF.

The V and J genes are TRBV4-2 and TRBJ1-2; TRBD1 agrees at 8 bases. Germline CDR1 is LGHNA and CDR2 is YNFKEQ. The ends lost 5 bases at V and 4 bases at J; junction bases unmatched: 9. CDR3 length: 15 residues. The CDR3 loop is CASSGPDRAVYGYTF. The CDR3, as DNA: TGTGCCAGCAGCGGCCCGGACAGGGCTGTCTATGGCTACACCTTC.

CDR3 bases: TGTGCCAGCACCCTGGGAGGATTCAACAATGAGCAGTTCTTC. Translating gives CASTLGGFNNEQFF. The chain couples TRBV28 to TRBJ2-1; D is perhaps TRBD2 (6 bases). The CDR3 has 14 amino acids. Trimming cost V 7 bases and J 5 bases, with 15 bases left between them. Germline lookup yields CDR1 MDHEN and CDR2 SYDVKM.

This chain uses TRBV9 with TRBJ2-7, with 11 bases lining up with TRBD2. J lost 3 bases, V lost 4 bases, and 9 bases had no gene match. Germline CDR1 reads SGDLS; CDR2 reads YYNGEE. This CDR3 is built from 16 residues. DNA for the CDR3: TGTGCCAGCAGCCCGAGCGGGACTAGCGGCTTCTACGAGCAGTACTTC. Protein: CASSPSGTSGFYEQYF.

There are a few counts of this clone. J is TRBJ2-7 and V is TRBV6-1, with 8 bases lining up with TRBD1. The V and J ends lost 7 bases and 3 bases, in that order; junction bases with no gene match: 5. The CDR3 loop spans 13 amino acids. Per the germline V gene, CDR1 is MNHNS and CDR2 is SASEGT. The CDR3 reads CASTRTGYYEQYF. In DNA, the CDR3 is TGTGCCAGCACTAGGACAGGGTACTACGAGCAGTACTTC.

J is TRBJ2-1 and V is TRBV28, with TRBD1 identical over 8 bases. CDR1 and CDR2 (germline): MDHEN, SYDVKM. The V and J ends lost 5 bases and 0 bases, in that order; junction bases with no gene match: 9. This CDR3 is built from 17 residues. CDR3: CASSPYRDRSSYNEQFF. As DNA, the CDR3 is TGTGCCAGCAGTCCTTACCGGGACAGGAGCTCCTACAATGAGCAGTTCTTC.

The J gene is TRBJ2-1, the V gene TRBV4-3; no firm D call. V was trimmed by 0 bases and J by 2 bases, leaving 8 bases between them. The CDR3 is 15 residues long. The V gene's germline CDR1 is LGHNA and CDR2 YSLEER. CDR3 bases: TGCGCCAGCAGCCAAGACTTAGTCCCCTACAATGAGCAGTTCTTC. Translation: CASSQDLVPYNEQFF.

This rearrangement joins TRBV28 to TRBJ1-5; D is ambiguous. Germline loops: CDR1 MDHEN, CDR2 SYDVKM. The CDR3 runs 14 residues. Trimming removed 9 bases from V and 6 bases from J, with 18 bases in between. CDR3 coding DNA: TGTGCCAGTACTGGCGGCCTCCGTGTTCAGCCCCAGCATTTT. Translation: CASTGGLRVQPQHF.

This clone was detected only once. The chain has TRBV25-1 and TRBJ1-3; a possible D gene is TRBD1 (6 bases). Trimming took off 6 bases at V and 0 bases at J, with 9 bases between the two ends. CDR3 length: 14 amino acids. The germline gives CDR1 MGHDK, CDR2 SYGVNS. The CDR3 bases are TGTGCCAGCAGCGGACAGTTCTCTGGAAACACCATATATTTT. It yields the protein CASSGQFSGNTIYF.

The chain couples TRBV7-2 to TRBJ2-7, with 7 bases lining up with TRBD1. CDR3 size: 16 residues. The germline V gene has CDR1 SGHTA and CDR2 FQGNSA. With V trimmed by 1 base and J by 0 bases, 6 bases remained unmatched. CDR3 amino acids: CASSLVSGDSSYEQYF. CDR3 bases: TGTGCCAGCAGCTTAGTATCCGGGGACAGCTCCTACGAGCAGTACTTC. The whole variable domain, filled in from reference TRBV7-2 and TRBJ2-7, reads GAGVSQSPSNKVTEKGKDVELRCDPISGHTALYWYRQSLGQGLEFLIYFQGNSAPDKSGLPSDRFSAERTGGSVSTLTIQRTQQEDSAVYLCASSLVSGDSSYEQYFGPGTRLTVT.